One sample yielded the 31 T cell receptor beta chains listed below, sequenced in a study of T cell repertoires in cytomegalovirus infection. These receptors' targets are unknown. TCRdb independently ran MiXCR on the reads; one entry per CDR3 protein. The sample lists 900,000 to 950,000 distinct CDR3 sequences; less than 35% were seen once. Sequencing used cultured CD8+ T cells from PBMCs, obtained from culture after CMV antigen stimulation. The receptors originated from a human donor in good health (CMV status not recorded). Some clones in this sample may be carry-over from other donors' samples.

CDR3 residues: CASSFQGGNQPQHF. The CDR3 nucleotides read TGTGCCAGCAGTTTCCAAGGGGGCAATCAGCCCCAGCATTTT. This chain uses TRBV27 with TRBJ1-5; TRBD1 might be the D (5 bases). The CDR3 totals 14 residues. Germline CDR1 reads MNHEY; CDR2 reads SMNVEV (reference sequence). With 3 bases removed from V and 2 bases from J, the gap between germline ends came to 8 bases.

V gene TRBV20-1 combines with J gene TRBJ1-1; D gene ambiguous. Trimming pared 1 base from V and 6 bases from J, leaving 15 bases between. This CDR3 is built from 14 residues. Germline-derived CDR1 and CDR2 are DFQATT and SNEGSKA (reference sequence). The DNA for the CDR3 is TGCAGTGCTAGAGCTATAGGAAGCGGCGCTGAAGCTTTCTTT. Residues: CSARAIGSGAEAFF.

This clonotype was counted many times. The chain couples TRBV2 to TRBJ2-7; perhaps D is TRBD1 or TRBD2 (6 bases each). There are 15 residues in the CDR3. The germline V gene encodes CDR1 SNHLY and CDR2 FYNNEI. Trimming stripped 1 base from V and 3 bases from J, with 13 bases between. CDR3 in DNA: TGTGCCAGCAGTGAAGGGTCGGGGGCGGTCTACGAGCAGTACTTC. Encoded protein: CASSEGSGAVYEQYF.

This clonotype was found a few times. The chain carries TRBV6-5 and TRBJ1-6; D perhaps matches TRBD1 (6 bases). V was cut by 5 bases and J by 8 bases, with 16 bases left in between. The CDR3 is 15 amino acids. Germline values: CDR1 MNHEY, CDR2 SVGAGI. As DNA, the CDR3 is TGTGCCAGCAGTGCTGACAGGCCGTTCTATTCACCCCTCCACTTT. Amino acids: CASSADRPFYSPLHF.

The chain uses TRBV4-1 and TRBJ2-2; D is perhaps TRBD1 or TRBD2 (5 bases each). Trimming cost V 0 bases and J 7 bases, with 12 bases left between them. Germline assignment: CDR1 MGHRA and CDR2 YSYEKL. The CDR3 is made up of 15 amino acids. The DNA of the CDR3 is TGCGCCAGCAGCCAAGATTACGGGGCTAGCGGGGAGCTGTTTTTT. Protein: CASSQDYGASGELFF.

This clonotype has only a few counts. The chain recombines TRBV4-3 with TRBJ2-1; TRBD1 matches at 10 bases. The V segment lost 0 bases and the J segment 1 base; nucleotides outside the gene matches: 3. From germline, CDR1 is LGHNA and CDR2 YSLEER. This CDR3 has 17 residues. The CDR3 spells CASSQDWGQGSYNEQFF. The CDR3 nucleotides are TGCGCCAGCAGCCAAGACTGGGGACAGGGGTCCTACAATGAGCAGTTCTTC.

V and J are TRBV28 and TRBJ2-2; maybe TRBD2 (6 bases). This CDR3 has 20 amino acids. CDR1 is MDHEN, CDR2 SYDVKM, per germline. V was shortened by 7 bases and J by 2 bases, with 29 bases between the two germline ends. CDR3 region: CASTQNSEGPWSGNTGELFF. For the CDR3, the DNA is TGTGCCAGCACCCAAAATTCGGAGGGGCCCTGGTCTGGAAACACCGGGGAGCTGTTTTTT.

This clonotype was detected ten times or more. The chain employs TRBV7-8 and TRBJ2-5; D may be TRBD2 (6 bases). This CDR3 has 13 residues. Germline values: CDR1 SGHVS, CDR2 FQNEAQ. The V and J ends lost 3 bases and 5 bases respectively, with 10 bases between them. CDR3 nucleotides: TGTGCCAGCAGCTTCCGGGGGAGGGAGACCCAGTACTTC. This sequence encodes CASSFRGRETQYF. Variable domain in full (rest from reference TRBV7-8 and TRBJ2-5): GAGVSQSPRYKVAKRGQDVALRCDPISGHVSLFWYQQALGQGPEFLTYFQNEAQLDKSGLPSDRFFAERPEGSVSTLKIQRTQQEDSAVYLCASSFRGRETQYFGPGTRLLVL.

In this sample, this clonotype turned up a few times. The V gene is TRBV7-8, the J gene TRBJ1-1; D is unresolved. V lost 3 bases, J lost 3 bases, and 5 bases lay in between. The germline V gene encodes CDR1 SGHVS and CDR2 FQNEAQ. CDR3 size: 12 residues. CDR3 nucleotide sequence: TGTGCCAGCAGCTTTGTGGACACTGAAGCTTTCTTT. It encodes CASSFVDTEAFF.

This clonotype was detected once. The gene calls are TRBV6-6 and TRBJ2-1; 13 bases align to TRBD2. The CDR3 covers 16 residues. In germline, CDR1 is MNHNY, CDR2 SVGAGI (reference sequence). Trimming removed 3 bases from V and 8 bases from J; junction bases left unmatched: 7. The CDR3, as DNA: TGTGCCAGCAGTTATCTTCCGGGACTAGCGGGGTATGAGCAGTTCTTC. It codes for CASSYLPGLAGYEQFF.

V usage is TRBV2 and J usage is TRBJ1-1; 7 positions agree with TRBD1. The CDR3 extends over 14 amino acids. Germline assignment: CDR1 SNHLY and CDR2 FYNNEI. Trimming took 6 bases from V and 1 from J; bases not matched to a gene: 5. For the CDR3, the DNA is TGTGCCAGCAGATCGACAGGGCAGAACACTGAAGCTTTCTTT. Translated: CASRSTGQNTEAFF.

This clonotype showed up just a few times. The V and J genes are TRBV2 and TRBJ2-2, with D unclear. The V gene's germline CDR1 is SNHLY and CDR2 FYNNEI. Between the trimmed V and J ends, which lost 3 bases and 1 base, there was a span of 15 bases. This CDR3 is built from 17 residues. CDR3 amino acids: CASSEFRTAVNTGELFF. CDR3 DNA sequence: TGTGCCAGCAGTGAGTTCAGAACAGCCGTGAACACCGGGGAGCTGTTTTTT.

This sequence joins TRBV27 and TRBJ1-2; D is uncertain. This CDR3 contains 12 residues. The V gene's germline CDR1 is MNHEY and CDR2 SMNVEV (reference sequence). V shed 10 bases and J shed 9 bases, with 18 bases lying between them. CDR3 sequence reads: CATLTSRLSYTF. The CDR3 coding sequence is TGTGCCACCTTGACCAGCCGATTGAGCTACACCTTC.

The chain couples TRBV6-2 or TRBV6-3 to TRBJ2-7, with D possibly being TRBD1 (5 bases). V shed 2 bases and J shed 1 base, with 6 bases lying between them. CDR1 MNHEY and CDR2 SVGEGT come from the germline V gene. CDR3 size: 13 residues. CDR3 loop: CASSYHRSYEQYV. CDR3 nucleotides: TGTGCCAGCAGTTACCACAGGTCCTACGAGCAGTACGTC.

This clonotype was picked up a small number of times. CDR3 sequence: CASSLDRTQYGYTF. The CDR3 DNA reads TGTGCCAGCAGCCTGGACAGGACTCAGTATGGCTACACCTTC. V gene TRBV5-5 combines with J gene TRBJ1-2; 7 bases align to TRBD1. This CDR3 spans 14 amino acids. The V gene's germline CDR1 is SGHKS and CDR2 YYEKEE (reference sequence). Germline trimming cut 4 bases from V and 5 bases from J; bases unmatched to any gene: 8.

The V call is TRBV29-1, the J call TRBJ2-1; TRBD2 matches 8 bases. Germline V gene lookup returns CDR1 SQVTM and CDR2 ANQGSEA. Trimming cost V 1 base and J 6 bases; bases outside gene matches: 2. This CDR3 is 13 amino acids long. CDR3 DNA: TGCAGCGTTGAAGCGGGGGGGCCCAATGAGCAGTTCTTC. Encoded protein: CSVEAGGPNEQFF.

The gene calls are TRBV6-6 and TRBJ1-1; a possible D gene is TRBD1 (6 bases). Germline V gene data show CDR1 as MNHNY and CDR2 as SVGAGI (reference sequence). The V end lost 0 bases, the J end lost 1 base, and 18 bases lay between the germline ends. The CDR3 is 18 residues long. The CDR3 region is CASSYSGATGVGNTEAFF. The DNA for the CDR3 is TGTGCCAGCAGTTACTCGGGGGCGACAGGCGTGGGGAACACTGAAGCTTTCTTT.

In its sample, this clonotype was seen many times. The rearrangement uses TRBV7-2 and TRBJ2-5; D remains unclear. The V and J ends lost 5 bases and 4 bases respectively, with 17 bases between them. The germline CDR1 and CDR2 sequences are SGHTA and FQGNSA. There are 15 residues in the CDR3. Written as DNA, the CDR3 is TGTGCCAGCAGCGCTTACCCGTCGTACGGAGAGACCCAGTACTTC. Amino acid sequence: CASSAYPSYGETQYF.

This clonotype was detected only a few times. The V and J genes are TRBV4-1 and TRBJ2-1; maybe TRBD1 (7 bases). Germline CDR1 MGHRA, CDR2 YSYEKL. V was shortened by 4 bases and J by 3 bases, with 10 bases between the two germline ends. The CDR3 spans 14 residues. CDR3 coding DNA: TGCGCCAGCAGCCCCCAGGGGGGCTACAATGAGCAGTTCTTC. The encoded protein is CASSPQGGYNEQFF.

Points on this clonotype: A clone one base away is much larger, so this may be a read error. The gene calls are TRBV12-3 or TRBV12-4 and TRBJ2-7, with D unclear. The CDR3 has 12 residues. CDR3 sequence: CANSFNNYEQYF. The CDR3 coding sequence is TGTGCCAACAGTTTCAATAACTACGAGCAGTACTTC.

This chain connects TRBV4-2 to TRBJ1-1; no definite D call. Trimming removed 3 bases at V and 1 base at J, with 9 bases between. The germline V gene has CDR1 LGHNA and CDR2 YNFKEQ. This CDR3 is 14 amino acids long. The CDR3 coding sequence is TGTGCCAGCAGCCATCCAACTGGGAACACTGAAGCTTTCTTT. Its protein product is CASSHPTGNTEAFF.

This clonotype was seen a handful of times. The V and J genes are TRBV12-5 and TRBJ2-1; D not certain. V dropped 1 base and J dropped 7 bases, with 5 bases sitting between them. The CDR3 extends over 12 amino acids. CDR1 is LGHNT, CDR2 FRNRAP, per germline. As DNA, the CDR3 is TGTGCTAGTGGTTTGGATGCGAATGAGCAGTTCTTC. It codes for CASGLDANEQFF.

This clonotype occurred a few times. V usage is TRBV6-5 and J usage is TRBJ2-1; D possibly corresponds to TRBD2 (7 bases). Germline CDR1 is MNHEY and CDR2 is SVGAGI. V dropped 5 bases and J dropped 3 bases, with 11 bases sitting between them. The CDR3 is 14 residues long. The CDR3 protein is CASSRGAFYNEQFF. The CDR3 region has the DNA TGTGCCAGCAGTCGGGGGGCCTTCTACAATGAGCAGTTCTTC.

This chain connects TRBV5-6 to TRBJ2-1; the D gene is possibly TRBD1 (7 bases). Per germline, CDR1 SGHDT and CDR2 YYEEEE. The CDR3 sequence is 14 residues long. Trimming stripped 8 bases from V and 7 bases from J, with 19 bases between. CDR3 residues: CASQRPGGPNEQFF. CDR3 in DNA: TGTGCCAGTCAACGGCCAGGGGGGCCGAATGAGCAGTTCTTC.

The genes are TRBV12-3 or TRBV12-4 and TRBJ2-7; TRBD2 aligns across 8 bases. The CDR3 runs to 15 residues. V was pared by 7 bases and J by 4 bases, with 12 bases of the junction left unmatched. This CDR3 is CASNLTGGRFYEQYF. The CDR3 nucleotides read TGTGCCAGCAATTTGACGGGGGGGCGGTTTTACGAGCAGTACTTC.

The chain recombines TRBV24-1 with TRBJ2-1; D tentatively fits TRBD1 or TRBD2 (6 bases each). The CDR3 is 17 amino acids. Trimming took off 3 bases at V and 2 bases at J, with 16 bases between the two ends. Germline V gene data show CDR1 as KGHDR and CDR2 as SFDVKD. The CDR3 protein is CATSDTTGGKPYNEQFF. CDR3 DNA sequence: TGTGCCACCAGTGATACGACAGGCGGGAAGCCCTACAATGAGCAGTTCTTC.

J is TRBJ2-1 and V is TRBV6-1; 12 nucleotides line up with TRBD2. The CDR3 is 16 amino acids. The J segment lost 8 bases and the V segment lost 0 bases, leaving 5 bases of the junction unmatched. CDR1 is MNHNS, CDR2 SASEGT, per germline. CDR3 DNA sequence: TGTGCCAGCAGTGAAGCACTAGCGGGGGGCGCCGATGAGCAGTTCTTC. This sequence encodes CASSEALAGGADEQFF.

This clonotype was seen only a few times. A much larger clone differs from this one at a single base, so this may be a read error. The J gene is TRBJ2-1, the V gene TRBV7-2; no firm D call. V shed 8 bases and J shed 0 bases, with 14 bases lying between them. CDR3 length equals 15 residues. Germline CDR1 reads SGHTA; CDR2 reads FQGNSA. The CDR3 DNA sequence: TGTGCCAGCGTACCGAGACCCCGCTCCTACAATGAGCAGTTCTTC. Amino acids: CASVPRPRSYNEQFF.

The V gene is TRBV7-9, the J gene TRBJ2-5; D might be TRBD1 (6 bases). V gave up 6 bases and J gave up 4 bases, with 15 bases separating them. The CDR3 is 14 residues long. Germline values: CDR1 SEHNR, CDR2 FQNEAQ (reference sequence). In DNA, the CDR3 is TGTGCCAGCAGTTCGGGCCAGGACAGAGAGACCCAGTACTTC. It is translated as CASSSGQDRETQYF. Using reference TRBV7-9 and TRBJ2-5 for the parts outside the CDR3, the full variable domain is DTGVSQNPRHKITKRGQNVTFRCDPISEHNRLYWYRQTLGQGPEFLTYFQNEAQLEKSRLLSDRFSAERPKGSFSTLEIQRTEQGDSAMYLCASSSGQDRETQYFGPGTRLLVL.

This clonotype has only a few counts. V gene TRBV10-3 combines with J gene TRBJ1-1; TRBD1 aligns across 8 bases. The CDR3 sequence is 17 residues long. CDR1 and CDR2 (germline): ENHRY, SYGVKD. Unmatched junction bases numbered 9, after V lost 2 bases and J lost 1 base. This CDR3 is CAISEPMDRAKNTEAFF. CDR3 DNA sequence: TGTGCCATCAGTGAGCCTATGGACAGGGCAAAGAACACTGAAGCTTTCTTT.

This sequence joins TRBV7-6 and TRBJ2-7; weak D call: TRBD2 (7 bases). The length of the CDR3 is 16 residues. The V end lost 1 base, the J end lost 1 base, and 14 bases lay between the germline ends. CDR1 SGHVS and CDR2 FNYEAQ come from the germline V gene. DNA for the CDR3: TGTGCCAGCAGCTTAGTATCGGGGGGCCCATCCTACGAGCAGTACGTC. Translated: CASSLVSGGPSYEQYV.